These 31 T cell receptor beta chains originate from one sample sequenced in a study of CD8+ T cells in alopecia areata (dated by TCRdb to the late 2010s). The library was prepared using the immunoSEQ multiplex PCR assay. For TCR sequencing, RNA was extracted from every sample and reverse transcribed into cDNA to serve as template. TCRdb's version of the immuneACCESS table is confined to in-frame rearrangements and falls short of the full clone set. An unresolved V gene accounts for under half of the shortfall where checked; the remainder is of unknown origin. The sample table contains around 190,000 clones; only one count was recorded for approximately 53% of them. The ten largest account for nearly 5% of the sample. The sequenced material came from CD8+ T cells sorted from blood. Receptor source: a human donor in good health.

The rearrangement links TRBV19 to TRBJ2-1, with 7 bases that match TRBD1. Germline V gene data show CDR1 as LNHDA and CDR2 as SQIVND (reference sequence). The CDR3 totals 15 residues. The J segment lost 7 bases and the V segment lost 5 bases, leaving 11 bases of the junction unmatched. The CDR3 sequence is CASSLNRDRGNEQFF. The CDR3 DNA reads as TGTGCCAGTAGTCTTAACCGGGACAGAGGAAATGAGCAGTTCTTC. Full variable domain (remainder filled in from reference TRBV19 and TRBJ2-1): DGGITQSPKYLFRKEGQNVTLSCEQNLNHDAMYWYRQDPGQGLRLIYYSQIVNDFQKGDIAEGYSVSREKKESFPLTVTSAQKNPTAFYLCASSLNRDRGNEQFFGPGTRLTVL.

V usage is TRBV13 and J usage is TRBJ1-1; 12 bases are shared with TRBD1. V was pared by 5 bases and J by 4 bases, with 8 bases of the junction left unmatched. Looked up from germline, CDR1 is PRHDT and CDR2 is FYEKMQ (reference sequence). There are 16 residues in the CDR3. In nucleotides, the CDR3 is TGTGCCAGCAGCCCGGGACAGGGGGCCGCTGCCACTGAAGCTTTCTTT. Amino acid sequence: CASSPGQGAAATEAFF.

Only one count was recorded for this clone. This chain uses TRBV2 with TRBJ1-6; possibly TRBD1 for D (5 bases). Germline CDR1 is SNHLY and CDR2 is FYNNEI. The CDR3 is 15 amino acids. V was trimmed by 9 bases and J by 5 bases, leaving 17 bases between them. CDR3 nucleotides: TGTGCCAGAGAGGGCAGGGTTGAGGATAATTCACCCCTCCACTTT. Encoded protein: CAREGRVEDNSPLHF.

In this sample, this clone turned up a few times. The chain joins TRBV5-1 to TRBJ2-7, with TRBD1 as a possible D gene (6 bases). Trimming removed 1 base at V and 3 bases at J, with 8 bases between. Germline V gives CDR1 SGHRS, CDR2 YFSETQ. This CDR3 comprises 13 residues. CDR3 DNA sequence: TGCGCCAGCAGCTTGTCAGGGGACTACGAGCAGTACTTC. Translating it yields CASSLSGDYEQYF.

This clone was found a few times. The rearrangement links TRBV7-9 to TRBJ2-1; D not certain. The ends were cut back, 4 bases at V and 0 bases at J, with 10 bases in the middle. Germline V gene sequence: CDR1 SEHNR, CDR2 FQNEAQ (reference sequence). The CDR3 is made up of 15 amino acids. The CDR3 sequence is CASSSIWSSYNEQFF. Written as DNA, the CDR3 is TGTGCCAGCAGCTCCATCTGGAGCTCCTACAATGAGCAGTTCTTC. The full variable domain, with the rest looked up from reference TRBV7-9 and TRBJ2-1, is DTGVSQNPRHKITKRGQNVTFRCDPISEHNRLYWYRQTLGQGPEFLTYFQNEAQLEKSRLLSDRFSAERPKGSFSTLEIQRTEQGDSAMYLCASSSIWSSYNEQFFGPGTRLTVL.

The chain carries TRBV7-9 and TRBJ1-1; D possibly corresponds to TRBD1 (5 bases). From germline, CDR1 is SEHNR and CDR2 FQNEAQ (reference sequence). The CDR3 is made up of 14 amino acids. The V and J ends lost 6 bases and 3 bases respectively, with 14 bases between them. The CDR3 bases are TGTGCCAGCAGGACCCCTCGGGGGGACACTGAAGCTTTCTTT. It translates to CASRTPRGDTEAFF.

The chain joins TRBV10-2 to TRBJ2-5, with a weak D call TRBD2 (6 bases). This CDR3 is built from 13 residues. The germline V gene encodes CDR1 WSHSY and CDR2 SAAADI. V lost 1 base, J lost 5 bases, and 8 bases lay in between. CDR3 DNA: TGCGCCAGCAGTGAGTTTAGCGGTGAGACCCAGTACTTC. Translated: CASSEFSGETQYF.

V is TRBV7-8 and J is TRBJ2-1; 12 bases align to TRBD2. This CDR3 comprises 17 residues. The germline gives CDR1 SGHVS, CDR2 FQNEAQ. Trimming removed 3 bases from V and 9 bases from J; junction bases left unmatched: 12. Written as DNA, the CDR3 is TGTGCCAGCAGCTTCGCCGCCTCTAGCGGGGGGGCGGGTGAGCAGTTCTTC. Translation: CASSFAASSGGAGEQFF.

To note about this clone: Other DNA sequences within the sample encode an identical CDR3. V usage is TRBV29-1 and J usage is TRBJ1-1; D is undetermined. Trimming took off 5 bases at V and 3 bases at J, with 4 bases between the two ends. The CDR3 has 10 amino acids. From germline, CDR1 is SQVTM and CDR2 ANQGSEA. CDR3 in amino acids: CSVRDTEAFF. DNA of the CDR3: TGCAGCGTTCGGGACACTGAAGCTTTCTTT. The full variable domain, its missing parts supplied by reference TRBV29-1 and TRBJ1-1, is SAVISQKPSRDICQRGTSLTIQCQVDSQVTMMFWYRQQPGQSLTLIATANQGSEATYESGFVIDKFPISRPNLTFSTLTVSNMSPEDSSIYLCSVRDTEAFFGQGTRLTVV.

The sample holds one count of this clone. The CDR3: CASSQRVTEATTNEKLFF. As DNA, the CDR3 is TGTGCCAGCAGCCAAAGGGTCACAGAAGCAACAACTAATGAAAAACTGTTTTTT. The chain links TRBV4-2 to TRBJ1-4; no reliable D call. V was clipped by 2 bases and J by 0 bases, with 16 bases between them. Germline assignment: CDR1 LGHNA and CDR2 YNFKEQ. This CDR3 comprises 18 residues.

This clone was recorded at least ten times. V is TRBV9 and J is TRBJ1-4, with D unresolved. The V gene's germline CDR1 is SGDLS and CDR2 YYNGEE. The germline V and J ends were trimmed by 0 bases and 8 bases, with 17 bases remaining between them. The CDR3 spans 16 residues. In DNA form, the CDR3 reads TGTGCCAGCAGCGTAGCTCCGGGGAAAATAGAGGAAAAACTGTTTTTT. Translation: CASSVAPGKIEEKLFF.

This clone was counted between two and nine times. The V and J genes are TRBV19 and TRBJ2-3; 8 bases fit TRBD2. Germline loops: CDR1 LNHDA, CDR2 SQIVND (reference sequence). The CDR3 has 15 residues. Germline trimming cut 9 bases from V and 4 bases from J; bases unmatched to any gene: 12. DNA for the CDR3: TGTGCCAGCACCTGGGGGACTAGGTCCTCAGATACGCAGTATTTT. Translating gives CASTWGTRSSDTQYF.

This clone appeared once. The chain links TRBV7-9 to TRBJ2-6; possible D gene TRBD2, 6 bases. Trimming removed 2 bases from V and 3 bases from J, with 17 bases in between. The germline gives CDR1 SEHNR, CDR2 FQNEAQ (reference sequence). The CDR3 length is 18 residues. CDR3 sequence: CASSLTREKGGGANVLTF. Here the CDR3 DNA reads TGTGCCAGCAGCTTAACACGGGAGAAGGGCGGTGGGGCCAACGTCCTGACTTTC.

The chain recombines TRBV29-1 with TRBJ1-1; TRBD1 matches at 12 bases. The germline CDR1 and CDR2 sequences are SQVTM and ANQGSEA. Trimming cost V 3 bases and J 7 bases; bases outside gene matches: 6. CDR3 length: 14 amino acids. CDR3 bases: TGCAGCGTTGAGGGGACAGGGGGCTTCGGTGAAGCTTTCTTT. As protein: CSVEGTGGFGEAFF.

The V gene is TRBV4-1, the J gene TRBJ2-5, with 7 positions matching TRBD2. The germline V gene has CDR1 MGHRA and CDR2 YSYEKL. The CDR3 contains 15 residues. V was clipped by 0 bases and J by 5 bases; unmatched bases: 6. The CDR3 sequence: CASSQDLTGGETQYF. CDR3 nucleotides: TGCGCCAGCAGCCAAGACCTTACGGGGGGTGAGACCCAGTACTTC.

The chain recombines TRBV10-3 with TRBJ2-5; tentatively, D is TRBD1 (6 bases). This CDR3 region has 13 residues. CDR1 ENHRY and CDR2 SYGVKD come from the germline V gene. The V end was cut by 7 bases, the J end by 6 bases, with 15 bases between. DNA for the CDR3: TGTGCCATCAATTCCACAGGGCGAAAGACCCAGTACTTC. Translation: CAINSTGRKTQYF.

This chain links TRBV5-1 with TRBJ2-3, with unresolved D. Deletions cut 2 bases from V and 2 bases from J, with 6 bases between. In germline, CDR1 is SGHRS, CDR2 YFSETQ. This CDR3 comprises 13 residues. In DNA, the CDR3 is TGCGCCAGCAGCTTCCACAACACAGATACGCAGTATTTT. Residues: CASSFHNTDTQYF.

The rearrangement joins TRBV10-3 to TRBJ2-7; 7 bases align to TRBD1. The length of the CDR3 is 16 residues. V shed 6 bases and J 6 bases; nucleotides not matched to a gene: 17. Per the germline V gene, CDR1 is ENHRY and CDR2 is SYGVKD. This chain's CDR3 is CAISTPGQPSRGEQYF. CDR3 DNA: TGTGCCATCAGCACGCCGGGACAGCCTTCGAGGGGCGAGCAGTACTTC.

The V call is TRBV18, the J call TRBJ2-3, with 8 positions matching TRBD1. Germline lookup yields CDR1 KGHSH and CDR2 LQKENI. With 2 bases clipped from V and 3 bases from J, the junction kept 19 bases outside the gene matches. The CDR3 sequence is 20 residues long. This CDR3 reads CASSPVKIQGALVHTDTQYF. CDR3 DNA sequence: TGTGCCAGCTCACCAGTCAAGATCCAGGGGGCGTTGGTCCATACAGATACGCAGTATTTT.

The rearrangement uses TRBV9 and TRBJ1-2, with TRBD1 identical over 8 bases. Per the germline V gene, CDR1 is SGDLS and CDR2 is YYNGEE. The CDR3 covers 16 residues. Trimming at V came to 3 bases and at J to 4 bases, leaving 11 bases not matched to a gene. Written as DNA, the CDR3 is TGTGCCAGCAGCGGCGAGGTGGGACAGGCCTCCTATGGCTACACCTTC. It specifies CASSGEVGQASYGYTF.

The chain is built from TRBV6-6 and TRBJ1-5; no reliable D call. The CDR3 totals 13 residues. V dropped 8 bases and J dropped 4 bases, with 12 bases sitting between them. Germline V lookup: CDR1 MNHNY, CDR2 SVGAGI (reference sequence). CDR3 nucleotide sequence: TGTGCCAGCGGAACGGACGGGAATCAGCCCCAGCATTTT. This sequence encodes CASGTDGNQPQHF.

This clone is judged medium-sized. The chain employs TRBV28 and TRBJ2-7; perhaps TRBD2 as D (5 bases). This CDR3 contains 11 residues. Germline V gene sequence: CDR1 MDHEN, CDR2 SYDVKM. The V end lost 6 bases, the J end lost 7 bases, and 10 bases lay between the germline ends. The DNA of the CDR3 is TGTGCCAGCAGCCCACCGGGGGAGCAGTACTTC. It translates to CASSPPGEQYF.

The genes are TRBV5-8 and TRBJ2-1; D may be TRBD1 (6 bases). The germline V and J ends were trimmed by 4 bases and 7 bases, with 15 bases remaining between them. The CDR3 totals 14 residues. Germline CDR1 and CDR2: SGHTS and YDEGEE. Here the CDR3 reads CASSLQGLGNEQFF. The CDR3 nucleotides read TGTGCCAGCAGCCTTCAGGGGTTGGGAAATGAGCAGTTCTTC. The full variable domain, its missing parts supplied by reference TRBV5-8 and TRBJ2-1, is EAGVTQSPTHLIKTRGQQATLRCSPISGHTSVYWYQQALGLGLQFLLWYDEGEERNRGNFPPRFSGRQFPNYSSELNVNALELEDSALYLCASSLQGLGNEQFFGPGTRLTVL.

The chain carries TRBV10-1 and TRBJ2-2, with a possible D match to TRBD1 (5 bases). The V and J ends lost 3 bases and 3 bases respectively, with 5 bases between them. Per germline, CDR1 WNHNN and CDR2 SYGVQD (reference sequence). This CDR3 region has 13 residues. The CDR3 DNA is TGCGCCAGCAGTGACAGGGACACCGGGGAGCTGTTTTTT. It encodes CASSDRDTGELFF.

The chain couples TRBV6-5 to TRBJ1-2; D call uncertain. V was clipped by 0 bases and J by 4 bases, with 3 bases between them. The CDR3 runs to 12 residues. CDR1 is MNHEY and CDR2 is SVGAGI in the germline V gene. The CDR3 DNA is TGTGCCAGCAGTTACTCGGGCTATGGCTACACCTTC. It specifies CASSYSGYGYTF.

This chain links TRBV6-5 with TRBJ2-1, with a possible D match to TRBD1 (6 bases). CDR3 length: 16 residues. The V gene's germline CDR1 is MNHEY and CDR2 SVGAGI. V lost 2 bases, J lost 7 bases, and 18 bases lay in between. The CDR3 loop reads CASSYPLGPRGNEQFF. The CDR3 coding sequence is TGTGCCAGCAGTTACCCCCTAGGCCCTAGGGGGAATGAGCAGTTCTTC.

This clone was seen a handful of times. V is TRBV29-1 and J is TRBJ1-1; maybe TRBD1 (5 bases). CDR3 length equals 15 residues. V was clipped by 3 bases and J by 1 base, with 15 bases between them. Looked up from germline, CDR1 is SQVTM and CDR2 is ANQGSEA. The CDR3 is CSVDPRGGWNTEAFF. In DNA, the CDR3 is TGCAGCGTTGACCCACGCGGGGGGTGGAACACTGAAGCTTTCTTT. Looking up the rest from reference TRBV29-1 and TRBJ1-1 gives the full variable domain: SAVISQKPSRDICQRGTSLTIQCQVDSQVTMMFWYRQQPGQSLTLIATANQGSEATYESGFVIDKFPISRPNLTFSTLTVSNMSPEDSSIYLCSVDPRGGWNTEAFFGQGTRLTVV.

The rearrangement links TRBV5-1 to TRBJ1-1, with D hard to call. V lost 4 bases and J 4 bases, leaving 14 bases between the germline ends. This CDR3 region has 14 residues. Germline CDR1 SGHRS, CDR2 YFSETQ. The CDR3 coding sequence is TGCGCCAGCAGCCCCGGTGGAGGGAGCACTGAAGCTTTCTTT. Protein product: CASSPGGGSTEAFF.

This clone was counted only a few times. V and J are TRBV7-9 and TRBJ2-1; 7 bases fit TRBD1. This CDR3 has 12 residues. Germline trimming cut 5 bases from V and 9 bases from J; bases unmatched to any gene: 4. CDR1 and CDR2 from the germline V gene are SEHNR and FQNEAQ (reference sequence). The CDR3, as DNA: TGTGCCAGCAGCAGGGGGCGTCCTGAGCAGTTCTTC. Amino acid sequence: CASSRGRPEQFF.

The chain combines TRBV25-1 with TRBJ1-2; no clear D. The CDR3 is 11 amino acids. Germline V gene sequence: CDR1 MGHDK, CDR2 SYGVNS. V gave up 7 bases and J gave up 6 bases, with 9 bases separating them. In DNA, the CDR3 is TGTGCCAGCACTTTCGGGGATGGCTACACCTTC. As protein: CASTFGDGYTF.

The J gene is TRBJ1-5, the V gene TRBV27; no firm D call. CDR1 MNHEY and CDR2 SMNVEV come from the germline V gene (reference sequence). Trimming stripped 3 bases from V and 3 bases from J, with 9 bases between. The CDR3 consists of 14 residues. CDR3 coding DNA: TGTGCCAGCAGTTTCGGCCCGACCAATCAGCCCCAGCATTTT. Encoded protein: CASSFGPTNQPQHF.